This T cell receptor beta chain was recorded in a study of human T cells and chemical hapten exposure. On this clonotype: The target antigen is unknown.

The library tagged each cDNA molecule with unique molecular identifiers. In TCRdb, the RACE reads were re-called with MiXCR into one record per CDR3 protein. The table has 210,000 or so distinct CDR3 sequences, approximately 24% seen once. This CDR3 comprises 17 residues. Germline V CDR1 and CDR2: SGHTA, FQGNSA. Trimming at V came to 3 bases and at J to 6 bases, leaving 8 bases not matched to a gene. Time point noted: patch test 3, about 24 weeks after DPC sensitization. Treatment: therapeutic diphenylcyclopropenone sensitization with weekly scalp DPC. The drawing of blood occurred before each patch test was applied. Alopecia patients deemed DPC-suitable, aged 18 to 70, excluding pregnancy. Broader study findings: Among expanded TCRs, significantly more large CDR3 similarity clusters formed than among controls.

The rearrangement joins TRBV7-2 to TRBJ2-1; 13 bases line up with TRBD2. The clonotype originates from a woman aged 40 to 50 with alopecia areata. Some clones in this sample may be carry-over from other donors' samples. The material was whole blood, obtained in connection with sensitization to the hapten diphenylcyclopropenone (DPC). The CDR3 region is CASSFTSGRAPGNEQFF. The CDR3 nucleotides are TGTGCCAGCAGCTTTACTAGCGGGAGGGCCCCTGGCAATGAGCAGTTCTTC.